Listed below are T cell receptor beta chains from one sample, sequenced in a study of blood T cell repertoires in COVID-19. Libraries were prepared by immunoSEQ multiplex PCR; TCRdb keeps only in-frame clonotypes and omits some of them. The sample lists fewer than 400,000 clones, over 70% occurring once. The sample comprised peripheral blood. The receptors come from a man aged 25-40 years with active or convalescent COVID-19. CDR3s include the opening cysteine and the closing phenylalanine or tryptophan. A D gene is named only where the DNA matches it firmly. Part of the rows lack a size; the others show once, few, many or a class for expanded clones.

size,V,J,D,CDR3,DNA
NA,TRBV27,TRBJ2-3,TRBD2,CASSPTWTSGSSDF,TGTGCCAGCAGTCCGACATGGACTAGCGGGAGTTCAGATTTT
NA,TRBV5-1,TRBJ1-2,TRBD1,CASSLVTGGDYGYTF,TGCGCCAGCAGCTTGGTGACAGGGGGGGACTATGGCTACACCTTC
NA,TRBV19,TRBJ2-1,NA,CASSPRPDGNEQFF,TGTGCCAGTAGTCCTCGCCCCGACGGGAATGAGCAGTTCTTC
NA,TRBV5-6,TRBJ2-1,TRBD2,CASSKISGAGFYNEQFF,TGTGCCAGCAGCAAAATTAGCGGGGCGGGGTTTTACAATGAGCAGTTCTTC
NA,TRBV19,TRBJ2-1,NA,CASSPRLDPDNEQFF,TGTGCCAGTAGTCCCCGACTAGATCCTGACAATGAGCAGTTCTTC
NA,TRBV7-9,TRBJ1-2,TRBD1,CASSQTGGYGYTF,TGTGCCAGCAGCCAGACAGGGGGCTATGGCTACACCTTC
once,TRBV11-3,TRBJ2-5,NA,CASSFKLSGETQYF,TGTGCCAGCAGCTTTAAACTAAGCGGAGAGACCCAGTACTTC
NA,TRBV28,TRBJ2-1,NA,CASSGRDSASEQFF,TGTGCCAGCAGCGGCCGGGACTCGGCCTCTGAGCAGTTCTTC
NA,TRBV5-4,TRBJ1-1,NA,CASSFREREKKAFF,TGTGCCAGCAGCTTTCGGGAACGGGAAAAAAAAGCTTTCTTT
NA,TRBV4-1,TRBJ1-1,NA,CASSQDPGLEAFF,TGCGCCAGCAGCCAAGATCCCGGACTAGAAGCTTTCTTT
few,TRBV27,TRBJ1-5,TRBD1,CASSPGTGVVWNQPQHF,TGTGCCAGCAGTCCCGGGACAGGGGTGGTTTGGAATCAGCCCCAGCATTTT
NA,TRBV2,TRBJ2-7,NA,CASNRLPYEQYF,TGTGCCAGCAACAGGCTCCCCTACGAGCAGTACTTC
NA,TRBV27,TRBJ2-1,TRBD2,CASSSLIGGGLYNEQFF,TGTGCCAGCAGTTCCCTCATAGGCGGGGGGCTCTACAATGAGCAGTTCTTC
NA,TRBV7-9,TRBJ2-1,NA,CASSHRYNEQFF,TGTGCCAGCAGCCACAGGTACAATGAGCAGTTCTTC
once,TRBV19,TRBJ1-1,TRBD1,CASSTNRGGPEAFF,TGTGCCAGTAGTACCAACAGGGGGGGCCCTGAAGCTTTCTTT
NA,TRBV19,TRBJ1-2,TRBD1,CASSSTPLTGASNYGYTF,TGTGCCAGTAGCAGCACACCCCTTACAGGGGCTTCTAACTATGGCTACACCTTC
NA,TRBV11-2,TRBJ2-3,NA,CASSLRLSTDTQYF,TGTGCCAGCAGCTTGAGGTTAAGCACAGATACGCAGTATTTT
NA,TRBV4-3,TRBJ2-7,NA,CASSQQRSGQSTYEQYF,TGCGCCAGCAGCCAACAGCGGAGCGGACAGAGTACCTACGAGCAGTACTTC
NA,TRBV30,TRBJ1-2,TRBD1,CAWSRETGYTF,TGTGCCTGGAGTCGAGAGACAGGGTACACCTTC
NA,TRBV9,TRBJ1-2,NA,CASSVVPSSYGYTF,TGTGCCAGCAGCGTAGTTCCCTCGAGCTATGGCTACACCTTC
NA,TRBV4-3,TRBJ2-1,NA,CASSQERIAVDEQFF,TGCGCCAGCAGCCAAGAGAGGATAGCCGTAGATGAGCAGTTCTTC
NA,TRBV7-9,TRBJ1-1,NA,CASTEGRGTEAFF,TGTGCCAGCACCGAGGGCAGGGGAACAGAAGCTTTCTTT
NA,TRBV23-1,TRBJ2-2,TRBD1,CARPRQGAKSSTGELFF,TGCGCCAGGCCTCGACAGGGGGCGAAGAGTAGCACCGGGGAGCTGTTTTTT
NA,TRBV5-8,TRBJ1-4,NA,CASSLTGLIEKLFF,TGTGCCAGCAGCCTAACAGGTCTCATTGAAAAACTGTTTTTT
NA,TRBV30,TRBJ1-3,NA,CAWRGATAISGNTIYF,TGTGCCTGGAGGGGGGCAACAGCGATCTCTGGAAACACCATATATTTT
NA,TRBV6-5,TRBJ1-6,NA,CAGGASYNSPLHF,TGTGCGGGGGGGGCATCCTATAATTCACCCCTCCACTTT
NA,TRBV5-1,TRBJ2-7,NA,CASSSQGGTYEQYF,TGCGCCAGCAGCTCCCAGGGGGGTACGTATGAGCAGTACTTC
NA,TRBV4-1,TRBJ2-7,TRBD2,CASSHVIVREAANEQYF,TGCGCCAGCAGCCACGTCATAGTACGGGAGGCTGCCAACGAGCAGTACTTC
NA,TRBV10-2,TRBJ1-5,NA,CASSDPGDQPQHF,TGCGCCAGCAGTGACCCGGGGGATCAGCCCCAGCATTTT
once,TRBV6-5,TRBJ1-1,NA,CASGREGMNTEAFF,TGTGCCAGCGGGCGGGAGGGTATGAACACTGAAGCTTTCTTT
once,TRBV5-1,TRBJ1-1,NA,CASSLGLGSGNTEAFF,TGCGCCAGCAGCTTGGGTTTAGGGAGTGGGAACACTGAAGCTTTCTTT
NA,TRBV5-1,TRBJ2-1,TRBD2,CASSLVPEREINNEQFF,TGCGCCAGCAGCTTGGTCCCCGAGCGGGAGATTAACAATGAGCAGTTCTTC
NA,TRBV19,TRBJ2-7,NA,CASSMGRNEQYF,TGTGCCAGTAGTATGGGCAGGAACGAGCAGTACTTC
NA,TRBV14,TRBJ2-7,TRBD2,CASSQMGTRNEQYF,TGTGCCAGCAGCCAGATGGGGACTAGAAACGAGCAGTACTTC
NA,TRBV27,TRBJ2-7,NA,CASSPGRMNEQYF,TGTGCCAGCAGTCCGGGTCGGATGAACGAGCAGTACTTC
NA,TRBV5-1,TRBJ2-1,TRBD1,CASSLGTGHNEQFF,TGCGCCAGCAGCTTGGGGACAGGCCACAATGAGCAGTTCTTC
NA,TRBV9,TRBJ2-7,TRBD1,CASSVWTGSPIYEQYF,TGTGCCAGCAGCGTCTGGACAGGTTCCCCGATCTACGAGCAGTACTTC
few,TRBV14,TRBJ2-2,NA,CASSQAQGTNTGELFF,TGTGCCAGCAGCCAAGCCCAGGGGACGAACACCGGGGAGCTGTTTTTT
few,TRBV30,TRBJ2-6,NA,CAWQLGDIRLSGANVLTF,TGTGCCTGGCAGTTGGGAGACATCCGCTTATCTGGGGCCAACGTCCTGACTTTC
NA,TRBV5-4,TRBJ2-5,TRBD2,CASSQGLAGETQYF,TGTGCCAGCAGCCAAGGACTAGCGGGGGAGACCCAGTACTTC
few,TRBV19,TRBJ1-3,TRBD1,CASSLTGEGNTIYF,TGTGCCAGTAGTCTTACAGGGGAAGGAAACACCATATATTTT
once,TRBV7-6,TRBJ2-5,NA,CASSLGQFQETQYF,TGTGCCAGCAGCTTAGGCCAGTTCCAAGAGACCCAGTACTTC
NA,TRBV24-1,TRBJ1-1,TRBD1,CATEGQGGTEAFF,TGTGCCACCGAAGGACAGGGTGGCACTGAAGCTTTCTTT
NA,TRBV30,TRBJ1-2,NA,CAWSVLYGYTF,TGTGCCTGGAGTGTCCTATATGGCTACACCTTC
NA,TRBV6-5,TRBJ2-7,NA,CASTNLDRGEQYF,TGTGCCAGCACCAACCTAGACCGGGGGGAGCAGTACTTC
NA,TRBV24-1,TRBJ1-5,NA,CATGQSNQPQHF,TGTGCCACCGGGCAGAGCAATCAGCCCCAGCATTTT
NA,TRBV5-1,TRBJ1-1,NA,CASSLPGWKDTEAFF,TGCGCCAGCAGCTTGCCAGGGTGGAAGGACACTGAAGCTTTCTTT
NA,TRBV7-8,TRBJ1-2,NA,CASSPRGGLLYGYTF,TGTGCCAGCAGCCCTCGAGGAGGGCTCTTATATGGCTACACCTTC
NA,TRBV3-1/TRBV3-2,TRBJ2-7,NA,CASSDPGDHEQYF,TGTGCCAGCAGCGACCCGGGGGATCACGAGCAGTACTTC
NA,TRBV9,TRBJ2-5,NA,CASSVGGTGRETQYF,TGTGCCAGCAGCGTAGGCGGGACCGGGCGGGAGACCCAGTACTTC
NA,TRBV11-3,TRBJ2-1,NA,CASSPPQGSSYNEQFF,TGTGCCAGCAGCCCCCCCCAGGGGAGCTCCTACAATGAGCAGTTCTTC
few,TRBV2,TRBJ1-2,NA,CASSEGVNRYGYTF,TGTGCCAGCAGTGAAGGTGTGAACAGATATGGCTACACCTTC
NA,TRBV19,TRBJ1-5,TRBD1,CASTPGQGRSNQPQHF,TGTGCCAGTACCCCCGGACAGGGGCGTAGCAATCAGCCCCAGCATTTT
NA,TRBV19,TRBJ1-2,TRBD1,CASSMGQGVGGYTF,TGTGCCAGTAGTATGGGCCAGGGGGTAGGTGGCTACACCTTC
NA,TRBV6-2/TRBV6-3,TRBJ2-2,TRBD1,CASSRTGANTGELFF,TGTGCCAGCAGTCGGACAGGGGCGAACACCGGGGAGCTGTTTTTT